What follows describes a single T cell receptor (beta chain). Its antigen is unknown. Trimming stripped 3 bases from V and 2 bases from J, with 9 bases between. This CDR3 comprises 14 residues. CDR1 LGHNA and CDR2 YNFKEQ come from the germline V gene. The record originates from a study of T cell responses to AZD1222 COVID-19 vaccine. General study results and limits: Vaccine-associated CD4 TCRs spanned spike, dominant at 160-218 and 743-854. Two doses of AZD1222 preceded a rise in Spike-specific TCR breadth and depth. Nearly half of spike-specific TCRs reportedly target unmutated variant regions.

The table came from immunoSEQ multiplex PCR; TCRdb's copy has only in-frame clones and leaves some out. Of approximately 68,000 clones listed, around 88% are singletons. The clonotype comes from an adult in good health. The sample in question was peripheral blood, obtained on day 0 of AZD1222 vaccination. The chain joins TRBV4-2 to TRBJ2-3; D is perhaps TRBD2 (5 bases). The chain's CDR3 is CASSQEADTDTQYF. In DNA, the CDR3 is TGTGCCAGCAGCCAGGAGGCGGACACAGATACGCAGTATTTT.